The 32 T cell receptor beta chains below all came from one sample that was sequenced in a study of shared clonotypes between healthy human individuals. Only in-frame clones appear in the TCRdb table, and some are missing; sequencing was by immunoSEQ multiplex PCR. The sample includes 90,000 to 150,000 clones, roughly two thirds of them seen just once. Sequenced sample: memory CD8+ T cells sorted from blood. Subset given: CD45RO+ cells pooled with CCR7-negative TemRA cells. The receptors were sampled from a woman aged 30 to 39 in good health.

The rearrangement uses TRBV9 and TRBJ1-1, with D possibly matching TRBD1 (6 bases). This CDR3 is 13 amino acids long. The V end was cut by 2 bases, the J end by 1 base, with 6 bases between. Germline CDR1 reads SGDLS; CDR2 reads YYNGEE. The CDR3 region is CASSVDRNTEAFF. The DNA of the CDR3 is TGTGCCAGCAGCGTGGACAGGAACACTGAAGCTTTCTTT.

The count of this clone is one. The chain has TRBV5-5 and TRBJ2-7; D unclear. CDR3 size: 14 residues. Trimming removed 2 bases from V and 2 bases from J, with 11 bases in between. Germline CDR1 and CDR2: SGHKS and YYEKEE (reference sequence). The CDR3 spells CASSFSSTPYEQYF. DNA for the CDR3: TGTGCCAGCAGCTTTTCTAGTACCCCCTACGAGCAGTACTTC.

J is TRBJ2-1 and V is TRBV29-1; 11 bases are shared with TRBD2. Unmatched junction bases numbered 16, after V lost 7 bases and J lost 2 bases. Per germline, CDR1 SQVTM and CDR2 ANQGSEA. The CDR3 loop spans 18 amino acids. CDR3 protein: CSAIGTSGPQITYNEQFF. The CDR3 coding sequence is TGCAGCGCTATCGGGACTAGCGGACCCCAAATTACCTACAATGAGCAGTTCTTC.

This clone has at least ten counts. This chain uses TRBV23-1 with TRBJ2-7, with no clear D. TRBV23-1 is marked as an open reading frame, function uncertain. V shed 11 bases and J shed 5 bases, with 28 bases lying between them. The CDR3 runs 16 residues. The CDR3 spells CAALKGRLRSLDEQYF. DNA of the CDR3: TGCGCCGCCCTGAAAGGGCGTCTCCGAAGTTTGGACGAGCAGTACTTC.

Remarks on this clone: Since a much larger clone is just one base distant, this may be a read error. V gene TRBV28 combines with J gene TRBJ1-5; D might be TRBD1 (5 bases). The CDR3 has 14 residues. CDR1 is MDHEN and CDR2 is SYDVKM in the germline V gene. Trimming took 5 bases from V and 0 from J, leaving 8 bases between them. The CDR3 sequence is CASSDSSSNQPQHF. In DNA form, the CDR3 reads TGTGCCAGCAGTGACAGTAGTAGCAATCAGCCCCAGCATTTT.

This clone was observed a few times. The V and J genes are TRBV11-2 and TRBJ2-5, with 8 bases matching TRBD2. V shed 1 base and J 4 bases; nucleotides not matched to a gene: 2. The CDR3 runs to 14 residues. Germline values: CDR1 SGHAT, CDR2 FQNNGV. CDR3 loop: CASSLAGGSETQYF. The CDR3 DNA follows: TGTGCCAGCAGCTTAGCGGGAGGGTCAGAGACCCAGTACTTC.

This clone was seen ten or more times. The V gene is TRBV28, the J gene TRBJ2-7; 7 nucleotides line up with TRBD1. Germline CDR1 is MDHEN and CDR2 is SYDVKM. J was trimmed by 4 bases and V by 4 bases; bases with no gene match: 16. The CDR3 contains 17 residues. CDR3 amino acids: CASSSPTGPSNIYEQYF. The CDR3 DNA follows: TGTGCCAGCAGTTCCCCGACAGGGCCTTCAAACATATACGAGCAGTACTTC.

To note about this clone: The junction does not match germline at one end; this may be a read error. The chain carries TRBV6-1 and TRBJ2-2; 9 bases are shared with TRBD1. The CDR3 spans 17 residues. CDR1 and CDR2 from the germline V gene are MNHNS and SASEGT. The CDR3 here is CASSEGLRQGVTGELFF. The CDR3 DNA is TGTGCCAGCAGCGAAGGCTTAAGACAGGGGGTCACCGGGGAGCTGTTTTTT.

This chain joins TRBV25-1 and TRBJ2-7; D may be TRBD2 (6 bases). The CDR3 is made up of 14 amino acids. Germline loops: CDR1 MGHDK, CDR2 SYGVNS. V lost 0 bases to trimming and J lost 6 bases, with 12 bases between them. CDR3 sequence (DNA): TGTGCCAGCAGTGAATATGGGACTCTCGGCGAGCAGTACTTC. Translated: CASSEYGTLGEQYF.

V usage is TRBV4-1 and J usage is TRBJ2-2; 8 bases fit TRBD2. In germline, CDR1 is MGHRA, CDR2 YSYEKL. The CDR3 consists of 19 residues. The junction had 14 bases not matched to a gene; V was cut back by 3 bases and J by 2 bases. The CDR3: CASSHPPRGLAGNTGELFF. The CDR3 nucleotides are TGCGCCAGCAGCCACCCTCCAAGAGGGCTAGCGGGTAACACCGGGGAGCTGTTTTTT.

This clone was counted a single time. At the DNA level, this CDR3 is encoded by other sequences in the same sample as well. This chain uses TRBV6-4 with TRBJ2-1, with 11 bases lining up with TRBD2. Germline CDR1 reads MRHNA; CDR2 reads SNTAGT. Losses at the gene ends were 0 bases for V and 4 bases for J; bases not matched to a gene: 2. The CDR3 covers 16 residues. This chain's CDR3 is CASSDSTSGSYNEQFF. As DNA, the CDR3 is TGTGCCAGCAGTGACTCTACTAGCGGGAGTTACAATGAGCAGTTCTTC.

This chain joins TRBV4-2 and TRBJ2-2, with 8 bases matching TRBD1. V was clipped by 1 base and J by 3 bases; unmatched bases: 1. Per the germline V gene, CDR1 is LGHNA and CDR2 is YNFKEQ. The CDR3 is made up of 15 amino acids. The CDR3 DNA sequence: TGTGCCAGCAGCCAAGTGGACAGGGACACCGGGGAGCTGTTTTTT. Translated: CASSQVDRDTGELFF.

V usage is TRBV28 and J usage is TRBJ2-5; D is unresolved. Trimming took 3 bases from V and 5 from J, leaving 4 bases between them. The CDR3 totals 11 residues. Germline CDR1 and CDR2: MDHEN and SYDVKM. Here the CDR3 reads CASSFGETQYF. The CDR3 nucleotides are TGTGCCAGCAGTTTCGGGGAGACCCAGTACTTC.

V usage is TRBV11-3 and J usage is TRBJ2-7; 8 bases map to TRBD1. This CDR3 is built from 13 residues. Germline loops: CDR1 SGHNT, CDR2 YENEEA. The V gene end was trimmed by 5 bases and the J gene end by 7 bases; junction bases not matched to a gene: 7. The CDR3 DNA follows: TGTGCCAGCAGCCTCAGGGGGCAAGGGGAGCAGTACTTC. Translating gives CASSLRGQGEQYF.

The chain recombines TRBV19 with TRBJ2-1; 9 positions match TRBD1. CDR1 and CDR2 from the germline V gene are LNHDA and SQIVND (reference sequence). V shed 7 bases, J shed 9 bases, and the junction held 16 bases outside the gene matches. This CDR3 is 16 amino acids long. The CDR3, as DNA: TGTGCCAGTACCAAACGGGCGGGACAGGGCATGGGTGAGCAGTTCTTC. Translated, it gives CASTKRAGQGMGEQFF.

The rearrangement links TRBV7-9 to TRBJ1-1, with D unclear. Trimming left V 3 bases short and J 0 bases short, with 8 bases between. CDR3 length: 14 residues. Germline CDR1 and CDR2: SEHNR and FQNEAQ (reference sequence). The CDR3 region is CASSFGFLNTEAFF. As DNA, the CDR3 is TGTGCCAGCAGCTTTGGTTTTCTGAACACTGAAGCTTTCTTT.

The chain links TRBV11-2 to TRBJ2-1; D remains ambiguous. V gave up 7 bases and J gave up 0 bases, with 13 bases separating them. This CDR3 is built from 15 residues. Germline loops: CDR1 SGHAT, CDR2 FQNNGV. The CDR3 loop reads CASTLGGNSYNEQFF. DNA of the CDR3: TGTGCCAGCACTCTGGGCGGAAACTCCTACAATGAGCAGTTCTTC.

The chain has TRBV27 and TRBJ2-1, with TRBD2 matching 13 bases. The CDR3 totals 16 residues. The germline gives CDR1 MNHEY, CDR2 SMNVEV (reference sequence). The ends lost 6 bases at V and 9 bases at J; junction bases unmatched: 11. The CDR3 spells CASSSLLAGGPIEQFF. CDR3 DNA: TGTGCCAGCAGCTCCCTACTAGCGGGAGGGCCGATTGAGCAGTTCTTC.

This chain connects TRBV19 to TRBJ2-7; tentative D call: TRBD1 (5 bases). Trimming left V 7 bases short and J 4 bases short, with 14 bases between. The length of the CDR3 is 13 residues. CDR1 LNHDA and CDR2 SQIVND come from the germline V gene (reference sequence). The CDR3 DNA sequence: TGTGCCAGTAAGGGGTCGATCACATACGAGCAGTACTTC. It encodes CASKGSITYEQYF.

The sample holds a few counts of this clone. V and J are TRBV19 and TRBJ1-5; 10 bases agree with TRBD1. Germline loops: CDR1 LNHDA, CDR2 SQIVND (reference sequence). With V trimmed by 2 bases and J by 4 bases, 5 bases remained unmatched. The CDR3 contains 16 residues. The DNA for the CDR3 is TGTGCCAGTAGTATAATAGGGACAGGGGCGAATCAGCCCCAGCATTTT. Amino acids: CASSIIGTGANQPQHF. The full variable domain, completed using reference TRBV19 and TRBJ1-5, is DGGITQSPKYLFRKEGQNVTLSCEQNLNHDAMYWYRQDPGQGLRLIYYSQIVNDFQKGDIAEGYSVSREKKESFPLTVTSAQKNPTAFYLCASSIIGTGANQPQHFGDGTRLSIL.

J is TRBJ2-2 and V is TRBV7-2; TRBD2 matches 10 bases. V shed 5 bases and J 1 base; nucleotides not matched to a gene: 13. Germline V gives CDR1 SGHTA, CDR2 FQGNSA. The CDR3 contains 19 residues. The CDR3 is CASSLRDRRTSGNTGELFF. Here the CDR3 DNA reads TGTGCCAGCAGCCTCCGGGACAGGCGGACTAGCGGGAACACCGGGGAGCTGTTTTTT.

This chain links TRBV6-1 with TRBJ1-5; D gene unclear. Per the germline V gene, CDR1 is MNHNS and CDR2 is SASEGT. V lost 7 bases and J lost 3, with 13 bases in between. This CDR3 comprises 14 residues. CDR3 protein: CASNGGDTNQPQHF. DNA for the CDR3: TGTGCCAGCAATGGCGGGGATACCAATCAGCCCCAGCATTTT.

The V and J genes are TRBV11-2 and TRBJ2-1; D uncertain. CDR1 and CDR2 (germline): SGHAT, FQNNGV. Trimming removed 0 bases at V and 4 bases at J, with 16 bases between. The CDR3 runs to 17 residues. The CDR3 DNA is TGTGCCAGCAGCTTAGAGTGGTTTATACCTAAGTACAATGAGCAGTTCTTC. Amino acid sequence: CASSLEWFIPKYNEQFF.

This clone appeared once. J is TRBJ2-7 and V is TRBV19, with D possibly TRBD2 on 5 matching bases. From germline, CDR1 is LNHDA and CDR2 SQIVND (reference sequence). The CDR3 length is 14 residues. The germline V and J ends were trimmed by 3 bases and 2 bases, with 11 bases remaining between them. The CDR3 coding sequence is TGTGCCAGTAGTATTTCCGGGGAAGCCTACGAGCAGTACTTC. It is translated as CASSISGEAYEQYF.

The chain links TRBV5-5 to TRBJ1-2, with 7 bases aligning to TRBD1. The V gene's germline CDR1 is SGHKS and CDR2 YYEKEE (reference sequence). This CDR3 is 14 amino acids long. J lost 5 bases, V lost 0 bases, and 4 bases had no gene match. DNA for the CDR3: TGTGCCAGCAGCTTGGAGGGGGCGCGATATGGCTACACCTTC. Translated, it gives CASSLEGARYGYTF.

The V call is TRBV2, the J call TRBJ2-5; D tentatively reads TRBD1 or TRBD2 (5 bases each). The end of the DNA fits TRBJ2-7 better, so the J call may be wrong. This CDR3 spans 16 amino acids. Germline-derived CDR1 and CDR2 are SNHLY and FYNNEI. The CDR3 sequence is CASSDKETRGTYEQYF. CDR3 nucleotide sequence: TGTGCCAGCAGTGACAAGGAGACCCGGGGCACCTACGAGCAGTACTTC.

The rearrangement joins TRBV5-5 to TRBJ1-2, with D possibly being TRBD1 (6 bases). V was pared by 6 bases and J by 8 bases, with 29 bases between. Germline CDR1 SGHKS, CDR2 YYEKEE (reference sequence). The CDR3 covers 17 residues. CDR3 in DNA: TGTGCCAGCAACCCCGGACAGACAAAAACTATGGCTGGCGGCTACACCTTC. It yields the protein CASNPGQTKTMAGGYTF.

The chain combines TRBV21-1 with TRBJ2-7; the table gives TRBD2 as D, unverified against the DNA. TRBV21-1 is reported as a pseudogene. The CDR3 is made up of 15 amino acids. The CDR3 here is CASSKERGATYEQYF. The CDR3 DNA reads TGTGCCAGCAGCAAGGAACGGGGGGCCACCTACGAGCAGTACTTC.

V gene TRBV5-1 combines with J gene TRBJ2-7, with D tentatively TRBD2 (6 bases). The CDR3 covers 15 residues. Trimming left V 3 bases short and J 3 bases short, with 16 bases between. CDR1 is SGHRS and CDR2 is YFSETQ in the germline V gene. CDR3 in amino acids: CASSSLRDSRYEQYF. Here the CDR3 DNA reads TGCGCCAGCAGCTCCTTACGGGACTCCCGCTACGAGCAGTACTTC.

This clone was observed at least ten times. This chain joins TRBV7-8 and TRBJ2-7; 7 bases align to TRBD2. Germline CDR1 reads SGHVS; CDR2 reads FQNEAQ. This CDR3 has 15 amino acids. Trimming removed 0 bases from V and 5 bases from J; junction bases left unmatched: 7. CDR3 protein: CASSLAVAGVDEQYF. CDR3 nucleotides: TGTGCCAGCAGCTTAGCAGTGGCGGGAGTTGACGAGCAGTACTTC.

The rearrangement links TRBV4-1 to TRBJ2-1, with 7 nucleotides matching TRBD2. This CDR3 has 17 amino acids. The V segment lost 4 bases and the J segment 1 base; nucleotides outside the gene matches: 10. Germline V gene data show CDR1 as MGHRA and CDR2 as YSYEKL. The CDR3 region is CASSRRTSSGSYNEQFF. CDR3 sequence (DNA): TGCGCCAGCAGCCGAAGAACGTCTAGCGGTTCCTACAATGAGCAGTTCTTC.

The genes are TRBV9 and TRBJ2-1; a weak D match, TRBD1 (6 bases). With 4 bases removed from V and 5 bases from J, the gap between germline ends came to 19 bases. The CDR3 extends over 16 amino acids. Germline V gives CDR1 SGDLS, CDR2 YYNGEE. CDR3 DNA sequence: TGTGCCAGCAGCCCGAGGGGGTCGATAAGGAACAATGAGCAGTTCTTC. It encodes CASSPRGSIRNNEQFF. The whole variable domain, filled in from reference TRBV9 and TRBJ2-1, reads DSGVTQTPKHLITATGQRVTLRCSPRSGDLSVYWYQQSLDQGLQFLIQYYNGEERAKGNILERFSAQQFPDLHSELNLSSLELGDSALYFCASSPRGSIRNNEQFFGPGTRLTVL.